Detailed here is one T cell receptor beta chain. The length of the CDR3 is 18 residues. Trimming took 5 bases from V and 3 from J, leaving 23 bases between them. Germline loops: CDR1 SEHNR, CDR2 FQNEAQ (reference sequence). The sample originates from a study of cytomegalovirus exposure and HLA in healthy donors. Some clones are missing from TCRdb's copy, which holds only in-frame ones; the method was immunoSEQ multiplex PCR. Of roughly 120,000 clones in the sample, around 85% were seen once. This TCR was recovered from a man younger than 35 in good health and CMV-seropositive. Material: PBMCs. This chain links TRBV7-9 with TRBJ1-3; D gene unclear. The CDR3: CASSPSFRSWELGNTIYF. CDR3 coding DNA: TGTGCCAGCAGCCCTAGTTTTCGGTCCTGGGAGCTTGGAAACACCATATATTTT.